A single sample is the source of the 30 T cell receptor beta chains below, sequenced in a study of blood T cell repertoires in COVID-19. Libraries were prepared by immunoSEQ multiplex PCR; TCRdb keeps only in-frame clonotypes and omits some of them. The table has 200,000 to 250,000 clones, 86% seen once. The sample comprised peripheral blood. The receptors here all came from a man between 60 and 75 years old with acute or convalescent COVID-19.

V and J are TRBV9 and TRBJ1-4, with 7 bases identical to TRBD1. Germline loops: CDR1 SGDLS, CDR2 YYNGEE. Trimming at V came to 9 bases and at J to 8 bases, leaving 22 bases not matched to a gene. The CDR3 sequence is 17 residues long. The CDR3 here is CATLRQGSEERSEKLFF. The CDR3 DNA is TGTGCCACCCTTAGACAGGGATCAGAAGAAAGATCAGAAAAACTGTTTTTT.

The V call is TRBV11-3, the J call TRBJ1-4, with 10 nucleotides matching TRBD1. This CDR3 is built from 14 residues. The V gene's germline CDR1 is SGHNT and CDR2 YENEEA. Germline trimming cut 5 bases from V and 10 bases from J; bases unmatched to any gene: 7. The CDR3 DNA reads as TGTGCCAGCAGCCCGGGACAGGGGTCGAGAAAACTGTTTTTT. Amino acid sequence: CASSPGQGSRKLFF.

The chain joins TRBV7-2 to TRBJ2-1, with D unresolved. Per germline, CDR1 SGHTA and CDR2 FQGNSA. V lost 1 base and J 6 bases, leaving 10 bases between the germline ends. The CDR3 totals 14 residues. CDR3: CASSLGSTSNEQFF. The CDR3 bases are TGTGCCAGCAGCTTAGGAAGTACAAGCAATGAGCAGTTCTTC.

The table lists this clone with a few counts. CDR3 in DNA: TGTGCCAGCAGTCTGTACAGGGGCAATCAGCCCCAGCATTTT. This encodes CASSLYRGNQPQHF. The chain links TRBV27 to TRBJ1-5; D is perhaps TRBD1 (6 bases). Germline CDR1 MNHEY, CDR2 SMNVEV (reference sequence). With 5 bases removed from V and 2 bases from J, the gap between germline ends came to 10 bases. This CDR3 contains 14 residues.

J is TRBJ2-7 and V is TRBV9; D possibly corresponds to TRBD1 (6 bases). The CDR3 loop spans 14 amino acids. Trimming left V 0 bases short and J 4 bases short, with 11 bases between. Germline CDR1 is SGDLS and CDR2 is YYNGEE. The CDR3 DNA reads TGTGCCAGCAGCGTAGGCGCAGGGGCGTACGAGCAGTACTTC. This translates into CASSVGAGAYEQYF.

In the case of this clone: The sample has other DNA sequences that encode this CDR3 too. The DNA for the CDR3 is TGTGCCAGTAGTTCAGGGTCCCAAGAGACCCAGTACTTC. It yields the protein CASSSGSQETQYF. The chain couples TRBV19 to TRBJ2-5; a weak D match, TRBD1 (5 bases). The CDR3 has 13 amino acids. Deletions cut 5 bases from V and 1 base from J, with 8 bases between. Germline assignment: CDR1 LNHDA and CDR2 SQIVND (reference sequence).

The gene calls are TRBV5-4 and TRBJ2-5; TRBD2 is a possible D gene (6 bases). The V and J ends lost 0 bases and 2 bases respectively, with 8 bases between them. The CDR3 length is 14 residues. Germline V CDR1 and CDR2: SGHNT, YYREEE (reference sequence). The CDR3 sequence: CASSLAGTQETQYF. The CDR3 DNA sequence: TGTGCCAGCAGCTTGGCCGGGACTCAAGAGACCCAGTACTTC.

Here the CDR3 reads CASSLDGGLLFF. In DNA form, the CDR3 reads TGCGCCAGCAGCCTGGACGGGGGACTTCTGTTTTTT. The chain couples TRBV5-1 to TRBJ1-4; tentative D call: TRBD1 (5 bases). Trimming stripped 4 bases from V and 14 bases from J, with 15 bases between. The V gene's germline CDR1 is SGHRS and CDR2 YFSETQ. CDR3 size: 12 residues.

The chain joins TRBV9 to TRBJ2-7, with 10 positions matching TRBD1. The CDR3 length is 14 residues. Germline V gives CDR1 SGDLS, CDR2 YYNGEE. V dropped 4 bases and J dropped 6; count of bases not matched to a gene: 7. The CDR3 coding sequence is TGTGCCAGCAGCCCGCCGGGACAGGGGATCGAGCAGTACTTC. Amino acid sequence: CASSPPGQGIEQYF. The full variable domain, with the rest looked up from reference TRBV9 and TRBJ2-7, is DSGVTQTPKHLITATGQRVTLRCSPRSGDLSVYWYQQSLDQGLQFLIQYYNGEERAKGNILERFSAQQFPDLHSELNLSSLELGDSALYFCASSPPGQGIEQYFGPGTRLTVT.

The V call is TRBV5-1, the J call TRBJ1-4, with D possibly being TRBD1 (6 bases). CDR3 size: 23 residues. Germline loops: CDR1 SGHRS, CDR2 YFSETQ. The V end was cut by 0 bases, the J end by 4 bases, with 34 bases between. The CDR3 reads CASSLGGQISRPEIGSHNEKLFF. The CDR3 region has the DNA TGCGCCAGCAGCTTGGGAGGACAGATCAGCCGCCCTGAGATCGGCAGTCATAATGAAAAACTGTTTTTT.

As DNA, the CDR3 is TGTGCCAGCCGTGGTCTCCAAGCGGGAGCGGGCTCCTACGAGCAGTACTTC. Its protein product is CASRGLQAGAGSYEQYF. V is TRBV21-1 and J is TRBJ2-7; TRBD2 is taken as the D call from the table, unchecked against the DNA. TRBV21-1 is shown as a pseudogene. This CDR3 is built from 17 residues.

J is TRBJ2-1 and V is TRBV7-3, with TRBD1 matching over 9 bases. V lost 4 bases and J lost 3; bases outside the gene matches: 4. This CDR3 contains 15 residues. Germline CDR1 reads SGHTA; CDR2 reads FQGTGA. CDR3 sequence: CASSSGTGIYNEQFF. CDR3 DNA sequence: TGTGCCAGCAGCTCCGGGACAGGGATCTACAATGAGCAGTTCTTC.

This clone was seen ten or more times. The chain joins TRBV29-1 to TRBJ1-6, with a tentative D call TRBD1 (5 bases). Trimming removed 7 bases at V and 8 bases at J, with 12 bases between. From germline, CDR1 is SQVTM and CDR2 ANQGSEA. The CDR3 runs to 12 residues. CDR3 DNA sequence: TGCAGCGACCAGGGCGGCGATTCACCCCTCCACTTT. Amino acids: CSDQGGDSPLHF.

The J gene is TRBJ1-1, the V gene TRBV30; the D gene is possibly TRBD1 (5 bases). The CDR3 is 13 residues long. V lost 3 bases and J lost 1, with 9 bases in between. Germline CDR1 GTSNPN, CDR2 SVGIG (reference sequence). This CDR3 reads CAWSPRANTEAFF. The CDR3 DNA follows: TGTGCCTGGAGCCCCAGGGCGAACACTGAAGCTTTCTTT.

The gene calls are TRBV6-2 or TRBV6-3 and TRBJ1-1; no firm D call. CDR1 is MNHEY and CDR2 is SVGEGT in the germline V gene. This CDR3 spans 13 amino acids. V shed 6 bases and J shed 10 bases, with 18 bases lying between them. This CDR3 is CASSPSLLEGAFF. CDR3 DNA sequence: TGTGCCAGCAGCCCTTCTCTTTTGGAGGGAGCTTTCTTT.

The V call is TRBV29-1, the J call TRBJ2-7; no reliable D call. Germline V gives CDR1 SQVTM, CDR2 ANQGSEA. This CDR3 is 13 amino acids long. Trimming pared 1 base from V and 5 bases from J, leaving 12 bases between. The CDR3 here is CSVEGLERDEQYF. CDR3 bases: TGCAGCGTTGAAGGTCTAGAACGCGACGAGCAGTACTTC.

The rearrangement links TRBV5-1 to TRBJ1-2; a possible D gene is TRBD1 (5 bases). The CDR3 has 14 residues. V dropped 0 bases and J dropped 3 bases, with 9 bases sitting between them. Germline V gene data show CDR1 as SGHRS and CDR2 as YFSETQ. The CDR3 DNA reads TGCGCCAGCAGCTTGGACAGGCCTCACTATGGCTACACCTTC. It codes for CASSLDRPHYGYTF.

The V gene is TRBV6-5, the J gene TRBJ1-2; D not certain. From germline, CDR1 is MNHEY and CDR2 SVGAGI. This CDR3 is built from 12 residues. V lost 4 bases to trimming and J lost 2 bases, with 5 bases between them. The CDR3 loop reads CASSSQNYGYTF. In nucleotides, the CDR3 is TGTGCCAGCAGTTCCCAGAACTATGGCTACACCTTC.

V is TRBV19 and J is TRBJ1-5; TRBD1 aligns across 8 bases. CDR1 LNHDA and CDR2 SQIVND come from the germline V gene (reference sequence). V gave up 4 bases and J gave up 7 bases; unmatched junction bases: 9. The CDR3 is 15 amino acids. The CDR3 region has the DNA TGTGCCAGTAGTACGGGTACAGGGGGAAGGCAGCCCCAGCATTTT. This translates into CASSTGTGGRQPQHF.

This chain's CDR3 is CASSPTSAYNEQFF. In DNA, the CDR3 is TGTGCCAGCAGCCCGACTAGCGCATACAATGAGCAGTTCTTC. V gene TRBV11-3 combines with J gene TRBJ2-1, with TRBD2 identical over 8 bases. The CDR3 totals 14 residues. CDR1 is SGHNT, CDR2 YENEEA, per germline. With 5 bases clipped from V and 4 bases from J, the junction kept 4 bases outside the gene matches.

V usage is TRBV6-5 and J usage is TRBJ2-7; possibly TRBD1 for D (6 bases). Germline loops: CDR1 MNHEY, CDR2 SVGAGI. Trimming removed 6 bases at V and 5 bases at J, with 14 bases between. This CDR3 is 13 amino acids long. CDR3 protein: CASRRAGAHEQYF. The CDR3 region has the DNA TGTGCCAGCAGGAGAGCAGGGGCTCACGAGCAGTACTTC.

The genes are TRBV28 and TRBJ1-2, with 9 bases fitting TRBD1. V shed 6 bases and J 8 bases; nucleotides not matched to a gene: 7. CDR1 and CDR2 (germline): MDHEN, SYDVKM. The CDR3 contains 13 residues. The CDR3 loop reads CASRGQGGWGYTF. The CDR3 coding sequence is TGTGCCAGCAGGGGACAGGGTGGTTGGGGCTACACCTTC.

A single count supports this clone. The genes are TRBV5-6 and TRBJ1-1; perhaps TRBD1 as D (6 bases). Trimming cost V 7 bases and J 1 base, with 14 bases left between them. The CDR3 loop spans 14 amino acids. CDR1 is SGHDT and CDR2 is YYEEEE in the germline V gene. The CDR3 nucleotides read TGTGCCAGCGCAGCAGGGGCGCAGAACACTGAAGCTTTCTTT. It is translated as CASAAGAQNTEAFF.

This clone was seen only once. The chain uses TRBV15 and TRBJ1-4; D is undetermined. The CDR3 spans 13 residues. Deletions cut 5 bases from V and 4 bases from J, with 8 bases between. Germline V gives CDR1 LNHNV, CDR2 YYDKDF (reference sequence). The CDR3 region is CATSRQDNEKLFF. The CDR3 coding sequence is TGTGCCACCAGCCGACAAGATAATGAAAAACTGTTTTTT.

The chain carries TRBV6-2 or TRBV6-3 and TRBJ2-3, with TRBD2 matching over 9 bases. V lost 0 bases to trimming and J lost 5 bases; unmatched junction nucleotides: 3. The length of the CDR3 is 15 residues. CDR1 is MNHEY, CDR2 SVGEGT, per germline. The CDR3 spells CASSYSGGREDTQYF. The CDR3 DNA reads as TGTGCCAGCAGTTACTCTGGCGGGAGGGAAGATACGCAGTATTTT.

This clone has just a few counts. The chain couples TRBV11-2 to TRBJ1-1; D might be TRBD1 (5 bases). Trimming removed 7 bases from V and 1 base from J, with 13 bases in between. Germline lookup yields CDR1 SGHAT and CDR2 FQNNGV. CDR3 length: 14 amino acids. In DNA, the CDR3 is TGTGCCAGCATTAAGGGGCAGGGGAACACTGAAGCTTTCTTT. Its protein is CASIKGQGNTEAFF.

This chain connects TRBV7-9 to TRBJ2-7; unclear D gene. Between the trimmed V and J ends, which lost 0 bases and 2 bases, there was a span of 8 bases. CDR1 SEHNR and CDR2 FQNEAQ come from the germline V gene (reference sequence). The CDR3 consists of 14 residues. CDR3 residues: CASSLARPPYEQYF. As DNA, the CDR3 is TGTGCCAGCAGCTTAGCCCGTCCTCCCTACGAGCAGTACTTC.

This clone has just one count. The V gene is TRBV28, the J gene TRBJ1-5, with 7 nucleotides matching TRBD1. The CDR3 has 15 residues. Trimming took 2 bases from V and 4 from J; bases not matched to a gene: 5. Germline CDR1 is MDHEN and CDR2 is SYDVKM. The CDR3 nucleotides read TGTGCCAGCAGTTTAATTAACAGGGGTAATCAGCCCCAGCATTTT. This sequence encodes CASSLINRGNQPQHF.

The chain combines TRBV18 with TRBJ2-7; 9 bases agree with TRBD2. Germline CDR1 is KGHSH and CDR2 is LQKENI. J lost 3 bases, V lost 6 bases, and 9 bases had no gene match. The CDR3 runs 15 residues. This CDR3 is CASSSGTSSYYEQYF. CDR3 in DNA: TGTGCCAGCTCGTCCGGGACTAGCTCTTACTACGAGCAGTACTTC.

V usage is TRBV4-2 and J usage is TRBJ1-2; possible D gene TRBD1, 6 bases. The CDR3 spans 14 residues. V was shortened by 6 bases and J by 3 bases, with 14 bases between the two germline ends. Germline V gives CDR1 LGHNA, CDR2 YNFKEQ. CDR3: CASRGAGAYYGYTF. The CDR3 nucleotides read TGTGCCAGCAGGGGGGCAGGGGCTTACTATGGCTACACCTTC.